Listed here is a single T cell receptor beta chain. What it binds is unknown. For TCR beta, cDNA was produced by 5'RACE template switching with UMIs. TCRdb re-called the 5' RACE reads and catalogs CDR3 proteins one per entry, DNA excluded. Here the sample table reports 150,000 to 180,000 distinct CDR3 sequences. This entry is derived from a study of T cells expressing NK-cell markers. The study, taken as a whole, reports: The CD3+CD56-NKG2C+ fraction of a handful of donors was likewise dominated by these clonotypes. NKG2C+ dominant clonotype frequencies in several donors were roughly 1.0-8% of CD8+ T cells.

This CDR3 comprises 15 residues. CDR1 MNHEY and CDR2 SMNVEV come from the germline V gene (reference sequence). Sequencing was done on a sample of blood T cells: a sorted CD56 or NKG2C T cell subset, CD4+ or CD8+ T cells, or bulk PBMC T cells (not recorded which). The V gene is TRBV27, the J gene TRBJ2-1; the D gene TCRdb calls, TRBD2, cannot be checked with no DNA. The clonotype originates from a woman between 45 and 60 years old in good health. The CDR3 loop is CASRAWRETYNEQFF.